Following are 26 T cell receptor beta chains from one sample sequenced in a study of T cell clonality in common variable immunodeficiency. Using immunoSEQ multiplex PCR, the repertoire was profiled, and TCRdb retains in-frame clones only, with some absent. This repertoire holds approximately 75,000 clones, and none appear only once. The sample consisted of peripheral blood mononuclear cells. The receptors shown here come from a person aged 18 to 75 in good health.

This clone was recorded at least ten times. The sequenced fragment ends 3 residues before the CDR3 boundary, so the rest is inferred from the germline J gene. The rearrangement links TRBV20-1 to TRBJ2-3, with no clear D. V lost 6 bases and J 6 bases, leaving 13 bases between the germline ends. The CDR3 length is 12 residues. Germline V gene sequence: CDR1 DFQATT, CDR2 SNEGSKA (reference sequence). The CDR3 is CSATDPADTQYF. The sequenced part of the CDR3 DNA is TGCAGTGCCACAGACCCGGCGGATACG.

This clone was detected many times. With the read ending 3 residues before the CDR3 end, the germline J gene is used to fill in that end. This chain connects TRBV6-2 or TRBV6-3 to TRBJ1-3; TRBD1 agrees at 8 bases. The V gene end was trimmed by 6 bases and the J gene end by 3 bases; junction bases not matched to a gene: 4. The germline V gene has CDR1 MNHEY and CDR2 SVGEGT. There are 14 residues in the CDR3. CDR3 residues: CASRTTGDGNTIYF. CDR3 DNA (partial): TGTGCCAGCAGGACGACAGGGGATGGAAACACC.

The table lists this clone with many counts. Read sequence stops 3 residues before the CDR3 end, and the germline J gene provides the missing end. This chain connects TRBV5-1 to TRBJ2-3; D call uncertain. CDR1 is SGHRS and CDR2 is YFSETQ in the germline V gene. The CDR3 loop spans 15 amino acids. V was trimmed by 0 bases and J by 3 bases, leaving 11 bases between them. CDR3 region: CASSLALVSTDTQYF. CDR3 DNA, as far as it was read: TGCGCCAGCAGCTTGGCACTGGTATCGACAGATACG.

This clone was observed many times. The CDR3 bases that were read are TGCAGTGCTAGGACCAGCGCGAACACCGGGGAG. Encoded protein: CSARTSANTGE. The CDR3 in full is CSARTSANTGELFF. The chain combines TRBV20-1 with TRBJ2-2; D remains ambiguous. The CDR3 extends 3 residues past the end of the read, so its final part is completed from the germline J gene. CDR3 size: 14 residues. CDR1 DFQATT and CDR2 SNEGSKA come from the germline V gene (reference sequence). V was cut by 3 bases and J by 0 bases, with 8 bases left in between.

Ten or more counts support this clone. The CDR3 end is not reached by the read, which stops 3 residues before it; the germline J gene fills it in. V usage is TRBV5-1 and J usage is TRBJ1-1; 12 nucleotides agree with TRBD1. The CDR3 has 16 amino acids. J lost 4 bases, V lost 4 bases, and 8 bases had no gene match. Looked up from germline, CDR1 is SGHRS and CDR2 is YFSETQ. The CDR3 DNA, read in part, is TGCGCCAGCAGCCTGCAGGGACAGGGGGCGCCCACTGAA. The encoded protein is CASSLQGQGAPTE. The CDR3, in full, reads CASSLQGQGAPTEAFF.

This clone was seen ten or more times. The read gets to within 3 residues of the CDR3 end, and the germline J gene fills in the rest. The rearrangement joins TRBV5-4 to TRBJ1-1; D is ambiguous. Germline CDR1 is SGHNT and CDR2 is YYREEE (reference sequence). The CDR3 spans 12 residues. The CDR3 spells CASSLDRVGAFF. The sequenced CDR3 bases are TGTGCCAGCAGCTTGGACCGGGTTGGG.

This clone was recorded a few times. At one boundary the junction diverges from the germline segment, which might be a read error. The read stops 3 residues short of the end of the CDR3; the missing end is completed from the germline J gene. This chain connects TRBV19 to TRBJ2-3; TRBD2 aligns across 8 bases. CDR3 length equals 17 residues. Germline CDR1 LNHDA, CDR2 SQIVND (reference sequence). The CDR3 spells CAGSITGTSLGTDTQYF. Partial CDR3 DNA: TGTGCCGGTAGTATTACAGGGACTAGTTTGGGGACAGATACG.

This clone was seen ten or more times. The read stops 3 residues short of the end of the CDR3; the missing end is completed from the germline J gene. The rearrangement uses TRBV6-4 and TRBJ2-1, with 9 positions matching TRBD2. The CDR3 is made up of 15 amino acids. V gave up 5 bases and J gave up 1 base; unmatched junction bases: 3. The germline gives CDR1 MRHNA, CDR2 SNTAGT. The CDR3 loop is CASSPLAGSYNEQFF. The covered CDR3 bases are TGTGCCAGCAGTCCTCTAGCGGGGTCCTACAATGAG.

This clone was seen at least ten times. The read gets to within 3 residues of the CDR3 end, and the germline J gene fills in the rest. This sequence joins TRBV28 and TRBJ2-7, with unresolved D. The CDR3 is made up of 14 amino acids. Germline assignment: CDR1 MDHEN and CDR2 SYDVKM. Trimming cost V 6 bases and J 2 bases, with 14 bases left between them. CDR3 DNA (partial): TGTGCCAGCAGCAGTCTCACCCAGGCCTACGAG. As protein: CASSSLTQAYE. The whole CDR3 is CASSSLTQAYEQYF.

As regards this clone: This likely stems from a read error, as it lies one base from a far larger clone. The read comes to an end 3 residues before the CDR3 does, leaving the germline J gene to fill in the end. V usage is TRBV6-2 or TRBV6-3 and J usage is TRBJ2-7; D uncertain. CDR3 length: 11 residues. CDR1 is MNHEY, CDR2 SVGEGT, per germline. The germline V and J ends were trimmed by 6 bases and 3 bases, with 6 bases remaining between them. The CDR3 sequence: CASRYLYEQYF. The covered CDR3 bases are TGTGCCAGCAGGTATCTCTACGAG.

For this clone: The read ends 3 residues shy of where the CDR3 ends; the end is completed using the germline J gene. V usage is TRBV7-9 and J usage is TRBJ2-2; 7 bases map to TRBD2. The J segment lost 4 bases and the V segment lost 5 bases, leaving 4 bases of the junction unmatched. Looked up from germline, CDR1 is SEHNR and CDR2 is FQNEAQ (reference sequence). The CDR3 has 14 amino acids. The CDR3 sequence: CASSPSGLTGELFF. The CDR3 DNA, read in part, is TGTGCCAGCAGCCCTAGCGGCCTCACCGGGGAG.

This clone was seen repeatedly, ten times or more. The CDR3 is cut off 3 residues early in the read; its end comes from the germline J gene. V gene TRBV10-3 combines with J gene TRBJ2-1; 10 nucleotides line up with TRBD1. In germline, CDR1 is ENHRY, CDR2 SYGVKD. The V segment lost 5 bases and the J segment 8 bases; nucleotides outside the gene matches: 6. This CDR3 is built from 14 residues. The CDR3 here is CAISWSGTGDEQFF. The part of the CDR3 DNA that was read is TGTGCCATCAGTTGGTCCGGGACAGGGGATGAG.

Many counts were recorded for this clone. The read terminates 3 residues ahead of where the CDR3 ends, so the germline J gene completes it. The V call is TRBV12-3 or TRBV12-4, the J call TRBJ2-5; 10 bases align to TRBD1. Trimming at V came to 6 bases and at J to 5 bases, leaving 6 bases not matched to a gene. The CDR3 totals 14 residues. CDR3 DNA (partial): TGTGCCAGCAGCCCGACAGGGGGCGGGGAGACC. Protein: CASSPTGGGET. The complete CDR3 sequence is CASSPTGGGETQYF.

This clone was seen repeatedly, ten times or more. The read halts 3 residues ahead of the CDR3 end, with the missing end drawn from the germline J gene. The genes are TRBV2 and TRBJ1-1; a possible D gene is TRBD1 (5 bases). The ends were cut back, 6 bases at V and 7 bases at J, with 15 bases in the middle. The CDR3 sequence is 13 residues long. Germline CDR1 SNHLY, CDR2 FYNNEI. This CDR3 is CASRGGDVGEAFF. The covered CDR3 bases are TGTGCCAGCAGGGGCGGGGACGTTGGTGAA.

This clone occurred many times. The CDR3 end is not reached by the read, which stops 3 residues before it; the germline J gene fills it in. J is TRBJ2-1 and V is TRBV20-1; D may match TRBD1 or TRBD2 (7 bases each). CDR1 is DFQATT and CDR2 is SNEGSKA in the germline V gene (reference sequence). Trimming cost V 5 bases and J 7 bases, with 21 bases left between them. The CDR3 sequence is 15 residues long. The CDR3 bases that were read are TGCAGTGCTCATCAGGGGGGAGGGCCTTGGAATGAG. Its protein product is CSAHQGGGPWNE. The complete CDR3 reads CSAHQGGGPWNEQFF.

Many counts were recorded for this clone. The read halts 3 residues ahead of the CDR3 end, with the missing end drawn from the germline J gene. The J gene is TRBJ2-1, the V gene TRBV19; 10 positions match TRBD2. Germline CDR1 reads LNHDA; CDR2 reads SQIVND (reference sequence). The CDR3 is 15 amino acids. The V segment lost 3 bases and the J segment 7 bases; nucleotides outside the gene matches: 6. CDR3 bases read: TGTGCCAGTAGTATTCTAGCGGGAGCAGGGAATGAG. This translates into CASSILAGAGNE. The CDR3 as a whole reads CASSILAGAGNEQFF.

The sample holds many counts of this clone. The CDR3 goes on 3 residues after the read ends, and that part is filled in from the germline J gene. Additional DNA sequences in this sample encode the identical CDR3. The chain joins TRBV6-2 or TRBV6-3 to TRBJ2-3; 11 nucleotides match TRBD2. The CDR3 runs to 17 residues. The germline V gene encodes CDR1 MNHEY and CDR2 SVGEGT. Trimming took 4 bases from V and 2 from J; bases not matched to a gene: 8. The sequenced CDR3 bases are TGTGCCAGCAGTTCACTCGGGACTAGCGGACTCACAGATACG. Translated: CASSSLGTSGLTDT. In full, the CDR3 is CASSSLGTSGLTDTQYF.

In its sample, this clone was seen many times. The read terminates 3 residues before the CDR3 end, so the remaining end is supplied by the germline J gene. The chain has TRBV7-8 and TRBJ2-3; D perhaps matches TRBD1 (7 bases). Germline V gene sequence: CDR1 SGHVS, CDR2 FQNEAQ. CDR3 length: 14 amino acids. V shed 1 base and J shed 6 bases, with 11 bases lying between them. The DNA read from the CDR3 is TGTGCCAGCAGCTTAGGAGCAGGGGGGGATACG. Protein product: CASSLGAGGDT. The whole CDR3 protein reads CASSLGAGGDTQYF.

This clone has a count of ten or more. The observed sequence ends 3 residues before the CDR3 terminus, with the missing tail filled in from the germline J gene. The rearrangement uses TRBV6-2 or TRBV6-3 and TRBJ1-6; maybe TRBD1 (6 bases). The germline CDR1 and CDR2 sequences are MNHEY and SVGEGT. The germline V and J ends were trimmed by 2 bases and 7 bases, with 6 bases remaining between them. The CDR3 extends over 13 amino acids. CDR3 sequence reads: CASSYTGNSPLHF. CDR3 DNA, as far as it was read: TGTGCCAGCAGTTACACAGGGAATTCACCC.

This clone was detected ten times or more. The CDR3 reads CASTPPGIGNQPQHF. The sequenced CDR3 bases are TGTGCCAGCACCCCCCCGGGGATCGGCAATCAGCCC. The J gene is TRBJ1-5, the V gene TRBV7-2; D is ambiguous. The observed sequence ends 3 residues before the CDR3 terminus, with the missing tail filled in from the germline J gene. This CDR3 region has 15 residues. V lost 7 bases, J lost 2 bases, and 15 bases lay in between. The germline gives CDR1 SGHTA, CDR2 FQGNSA. The variable domain in full, completed from reference TRBV7-2 and TRBJ1-5, reads GAGVSQSPSNKVTEKGKDVELRCDPISGHTALYWYRQSLGQGLEFLIYFQGNSAPDKSGLPSDRFSAERTGGSVSTLTIQRTQQEDSAVYLCASTPPGIGNQPQHFGDGTRLSIL.

This clone occurred many times. The read ends 3 residues early relative to the CDR3; the germline J gene fills the gap. The chain recombines TRBV6-2 or TRBV6-3 with TRBJ2-1, with TRBD2 as a possible D gene (6 bases). Trimming took 6 bases from V and 0 from J, leaving 18 bases between them. This CDR3 comprises 17 residues. CDR1 and CDR2 from the germline V gene are MNHEY and SVGEGT. CDR3 bases read: TGTGCCAGCAGCCAGGGCCGGGACTCCGCCTCCTACAATGAG. Its translation is CASSQGRDSASYNE. The entire CDR3 reads CASSQGRDSASYNEQFF.

Details on this clone: The observed sequence ends 3 residues before the CDR3 terminus, with the missing tail filled in from the germline J gene. The chain carries TRBV19 and TRBJ1-2; TRBD1 aligns across 7 bases. Germline V CDR1 and CDR2: LNHDA, SQIVND (reference sequence). Germline trimming cut 0 bases from V and 7 bases from J; bases unmatched to any gene: 5. The CDR3 is made up of 14 amino acids. The CDR3 sequence is CASSIETGNRGYTF. Incomplete CDR3 DNA: TGTGCCAGTAGTATAGAGACAGGGAATCGTGGC.

This clone was seen only a few times. The CDR3 end falls 3 residues outside the read, so it is completed with the germline J gene. J is TRBJ2-1 and V is TRBV18; D not resolved. CDR1 and CDR2 from the germline V gene are KGHSH and LQKENI. The CDR3 loop spans 11 amino acids. The ends were cut back, 5 bases at V and 8 bases at J, with 7 bases in the middle. CDR3 DNA, as far as it was read: TGTGCCAGCTCATCTAATTATGAG. This gives the protein CASSSNYE. The entire CDR3 sequence reads CASSSNYEQFF.

This clone was found many times. The CDR3 bases that were read are TGTGCCAGCCTGGGACAGGGGTCTTTCCAAGAGACC. Amino acid sequence: CASLGQGSFQET. The entire CDR3 protein reads CASLGQGSFQETQYF. The V gene is TRBV7-2, the J gene TRBJ2-5, with 10 bases identical to TRBD1. Read sequence stops 3 residues before the CDR3 end, and the germline J gene provides the missing end. The CDR3 covers 15 residues. The junction had 7 bases not matched to a gene; V was cut back by 8 bases and J by 1 base. From germline, CDR1 is SGHTA and CDR2 FQGNSA.

This clone has at least ten counts. From the germline J gene comes the end of the CDR3, since the read stops 3 residues before it. This chain links TRBV19 with TRBJ1-1; the D gene is possibly TRBD1 (6 bases). Trimming cost V 10 bases and J 0 bases, with 18 bases left between them. Germline V gives CDR1 LNHDA, CDR2 SQIVND (reference sequence). The CDR3 loop spans 15 amino acids. The CDR3 loop is CATTGQPPMNTEAFF. The covered CDR3 bases are TGTGCCACCACCGGACAGCCTCCCATGAACACTGAA.

This clone was detected many times. The chain's CDR3 is CASSQAQAMGYTF. The CDR3 bases that were read are TGTGCCAGCAGCCAGGCCCAGGCTATGGGC. V gene TRBV7-2 combines with J gene TRBJ1-2; D uncertain. The read comes to an end 3 residues before the CDR3 does, leaving the germline J gene to fill in the end. The CDR3 is 13 residues long. The germline gives CDR1 SGHTA, CDR2 FQGNSA.